This T cell receptor beta chain is drawn from a study of cytomegalovirus exposure and HLA in healthy donors. PCR employed 60 Vbeta and 13 Jbeta primers. Sequencing was performed with immunoSEQ multiplex PCR; in TCRdb, only in-frame clones are kept and a portion is missing. The data hold about 78,000 clones, with about 80% observed a single time. This clone was picked up a small number of times. The junction had 5 bases not matched to a gene; V was cut back by 2 bases and J by 7 bases. The CDR3 is 14 residues long. Germline assignment: CDR1 KGHSY and CDR2 FQNENV. V is TRBV16 and J is TRBJ1-2, with 9 bases matching TRBD1. Sequencing was carried out using PBMCs. This clonotype originated in a woman between 50 and 59 years old in good health and CMV-seropositive. The CDR3 here is CASSQGQGWAGYTF. DNA of the CDR3: TGTGCCAGCAGCCAAGGACAGGGGTGGGCTGGCTACACCTTC.